A single sample gave rise to the 16 T cell receptor beta chains below, sequenced in a study of early T cells in non-severe SARS-CoV-2 infection. MiXCR, run by TCRdb on the 5' RACE reads, gives a single entry per CDR3 protein. The data contain 64,000 or so distinct CDR3 sequences, roughly an eighth of them singletons. The input for sequencing was whole blood, taken at baseline. The source is an adult who was a healthcare worker with PCR-confirmed SARS-CoV-2 infection or an uninfected control (not recorded which).

This clonotype was recorded a few times. This chain uses TRBV6-4 with TRBJ2-1, with 11 bases fitting TRBD1. There are 16 residues in the CDR3. Germline CDR1 is MRHNA and CDR2 is SNTAGT. The ends lost 0 bases at V and 9 bases at J; junction bases unmatched: 7. DNA of the CDR3: TGTGCCAGCAGTGACTCGAGGACAGGGGGCCCATTTGAGCAGTTCTTC. Translating gives CASSDSRTGGPFEQFF.

This clonotype turned up a few times. This sequence joins TRBV5-1 and TRBJ1-6; the D gene is possibly TRBD1 (5 bases). V was trimmed by 4 bases and J by 14 bases, leaving 19 bases between them. CDR1 and CDR2 from the germline V gene are SGHRS and YFSETQ. The CDR3 spans 14 residues. The CDR3 spells CASSTGTVGSALHF. DNA for the CDR3: TGCGCCAGCAGCACCGGGACGGTCGGATCTGCCCTCCACTTT.

This clonotype has just a few counts. The chain links TRBV27 to TRBJ2-1, with D possibly being TRBD2 (5 bases). Trimming took off 7 bases at V and 5 bases at J, with 9 bases between the two ends. CDR3 length: 12 amino acids. Germline V gene lookup returns CDR1 MNHEY and CDR2 SMNVEV (reference sequence). CDR3 in amino acids: CASTSGNNEQFF. CDR3 in DNA: TGTGCCAGCACCTCCGGGAACAATGAGCAGTTCTTC.

The genes are TRBV7-2 and TRBJ2-1, with a possible D match to TRBD1 (5 bases). There are 20 residues in the CDR3. Trimming cost V 2 bases and J 12 bases, with 35 bases left between them. Germline V gene lookup returns CDR1 SGHTA and CDR2 FQGNSA. CDR3 nucleotide sequence: TGTGCCAGCAGCTTATTATGGACAACCCTTTCCCGAGCTAGGGTTCAGTTGCAGTTCTTC. Protein product: CASSLLWTTLSRARVQLQFF.

This clonotype has a handful of counts. The chain links TRBV5-4 to TRBJ2-3, with 8 bases identical to TRBD2. In germline, CDR1 is SGHNT, CDR2 YYREEE (reference sequence). The V and J ends lost 1 base and 1 base, in that order; junction bases with no gene match: 11. The CDR3 spans 18 residues. DNA of the CDR3: TGTGCCAGCAGCTTGAAGGTCACCGGGAGGGGAGGCACAGATACGCAGTATTTT. Its protein product is CASSLKVTGRGGTDTQYF.

This clonotype occurred a few times. CDR3 in DNA: TGTGCCAGCAGTCCCCATGGAACTGACAAAACCTACGAGCAGTACTTC. Translated: CASSPHGTDKTYEQYF. The genes are TRBV6-2 or TRBV6-3 and TRBJ2-7; D remains ambiguous. Germline-derived CDR1 and CDR2 are MNHEY and SVGEGT. The CDR3 contains 16 residues. The V gene lost 5 bases and the J gene lost 2 bases, with 19 bases spanning the gap.

This clonotype has a count of ten or more. The chain couples TRBV28 to TRBJ1-3, with D hard to call. Between the trimmed V and J ends, which lost 6 bases and 2 bases, there was a span of 2 bases. The CDR3 sequence is 11 residues long. Germline V gene data show CDR1 as MDHEN and CDR2 as SYDVKM. The CDR3 sequence: CASRTGNTIYF. In nucleotides, the CDR3 is TGTGCCAGCAGAACTGGAAACACCATATATTTT. The full variable domain, with the rest looked up from reference TRBV28 and TRBJ1-3, is DVKVTQSSRYLVKRTGEKVFLECVQDMDHENMFWYRQDPGLGLRLIYFSYDVKMKEKGDIPEGYSVSREKKERFSLILESASTNQTSMYLCASRTGNTIYFGEGSWLTVV.

This clonotype was observed at least ten times. J is TRBJ2-5 and V is TRBV27; maybe TRBD1 (5 bases). The CDR3 covers 11 residues. The germline V gene encodes CDR1 MNHEY and CDR2 SMNVEV (reference sequence). Trimming shortened V by 3 bases and J by 6 bases, and 5 bases separated the two germline ends. The CDR3 region is CASSLGQTQYF. The CDR3 nucleotides are TGTGCCAGCAGTTTGGGGCAGACCCAGTACTTC.

This chain uses TRBV12-3 or TRBV12-4 with TRBJ1-2; D is ambiguous. The length of the CDR3 is 13 residues. Trimming cost V 2 bases and J 3 bases, with 7 bases left between them. CDR3 sequence (DNA): TGTGCCAGCAGTTTAAGGGCTGACTATGGCTACACCTTC. The encoded protein is CASSLRADYGYTF.

This clonotype was counted only a few times. CDR3 DNA: TGCGCCAGCAGCTTGGGGGCAGGAGTAAACACTGAAGCTTTCTTT. The encoded protein is CASSLGAGVNTEAFF. The V and J genes are TRBV5-1 and TRBJ1-1; D unclear. V was trimmed by 0 bases and J by 2 bases, leaving 11 bases between them. CDR3 size: 15 residues. Germline CDR1 and CDR2: SGHRS and YFSETQ.

Only a few counts were recorded for this clonotype. This chain uses TRBV11-2 with TRBJ2-5; D is ambiguous. Germline V CDR1 and CDR2: SGHAT, FQNNGV. The CDR3 has 13 residues. Between the trimmed V and J ends, which lost 3 bases and 5 bases, there was a span of 10 bases. The CDR3 protein is CASSFGPGETQYF. The CDR3 DNA reads TGTGCCAGCAGCTTCGGACCTGGGGAGACCCAGTACTTC.

This clonotype was detected a few times. The chain employs TRBV12-3 or TRBV12-4 and TRBJ1-1, with TRBD1 identical over 7 bases. The V segment lost 6 bases and the J segment 6 bases; nucleotides outside the gene matches: 7. The CDR3 runs 13 residues. The CDR3, as DNA: TGTGCCAGCAGGACCCAGGGGGAGCCTGAAGCTTTCTTT. Amino acids: CASRTQGEPEAFF.

The chain couples TRBV20-1 to TRBJ2-7, with 10 bases lining up with TRBD1. The junction had 9 bases not matched to a gene; V was cut back by 0 bases and J by 4 bases. The CDR3 is 16 amino acids. Germline V gives CDR1 DFQATT, CDR2 SNEGSKA (reference sequence). This CDR3 is CSARDPGGQGGYEQYF. The CDR3 nucleotides read TGCAGTGCTAGAGACCCCGGCGGACAGGGGGGTTACGAGCAGTACTTC.

In this sample, this clonotype turned up a few times. The chain joins TRBV7-8 to TRBJ2-2, with 12 bases lining up with TRBD2. The germline V gene has CDR1 SGHVS and CDR2 FQNEAQ. The ends lost 2 bases at V and 3 bases at J; junction bases unmatched: 7. CDR3 length: 18 amino acids. In DNA form, the CDR3 reads TGTGCCAGCAGCTTATTTTTGACTAGCGGGGGATACACCGGGGAGCTGTTTTTT. Protein sequence: CASSLFLTSGGYTGELFF.

The rearrangement links TRBV6-2 or TRBV6-3 to TRBJ2-1; maybe TRBD1 (6 bases). The CDR3 extends over 13 amino acids. V lost 6 bases, J lost 5 bases, and 11 bases lay in between. In germline, CDR1 is MNHEY, CDR2 SVGEGT. The CDR3 sequence: CASSSAGDNEQFF. Written as DNA, the CDR3 is TGTGCCAGCAGCTCCGCAGGGGACAATGAGCAGTTCTTC.

This clonotype turned up a few times. CDR3 sequence reads: CASSPGTDEAFF. CDR3 in DNA: TGTGCCAGCAGCCCAGGGACAGACGAAGCTTTCTTT. The chain uses TRBV6-5 and TRBJ1-1; 7 positions agree with TRBD1. This CDR3 spans 12 amino acids. Germline values: CDR1 MNHEY, CDR2 SVGAGI. The V segment lost 6 bases and the J segment 8 bases; nucleotides outside the gene matches: 6.